This passage covers 20 T cell receptor beta chains from one sample sequenced in a study of graft-versus-host responses after intestinal transplantation. The data were produced by immunoSEQ multiplex PCR, yet TCRdb's version contains in-frame clones alone and is incomplete. The sample consists of approximately 9,300 clones, nearly 95% of them appearing once. The sample in question was bone marrow, obtained around 520 days after intestinal transplantation. All receptors derive from a human patient who received an intestinal transplant, so some T cells may come from the graft donor.

The rearrangement joins TRBV5-3 to TRBJ1-6, with unresolved D. TRBV5-3 is marked as an open reading frame, function uncertain. The CDR3 length is 17 residues. V dropped 0 bases and J dropped 7 bases, with 17 bases sitting between them. CDR3 amino acids: CARSLARSATMNSPLHF. In DNA, the CDR3 is TGTGCCAGAAGCTTGGCCCGGAGCGCCACGATGAATTCACCCCTCCACTTT.

The genes are TRBV7-9 and TRBJ2-3; D possibly corresponds to TRBD1 (6 bases). CDR1 is SEHNR, CDR2 FQNEAQ, per germline (reference sequence). V shed 6 bases and J shed 4 bases, with 14 bases lying between them. The CDR3 length is 14 residues. The CDR3 nucleotides are TGTGCCAGCAGTCCAACACAGGGTGCAGATACGCAGTATTTT. Translation gives CASSPTQGADTQYF.

This sequence joins TRBV10-3 and TRBJ2-7; maybe TRBD1 (5 bases). Trimming shortened V by 2 bases and J by 4 bases, and 15 bases separated the two germline ends. CDR1 and CDR2 (germline): ENHRY, SYGVKD. This CDR3 contains 15 residues. CDR3 region: CAISERQGSRYEQYF. For the CDR3, the DNA is TGTGCCATCAGTGAGCGGCAGGGCTCTAGATACGAGCAGTACTTC.

The chain combines TRBV4-1 with TRBJ1-4; 7 bases match TRBD1. This CDR3 comprises 15 residues. Unmatched junction bases numbered 6, after V lost 0 bases and J lost 8 bases. Germline V gives CDR1 MGHRA, CDR2 YSYEKL. CDR3 loop: CASSQDLRQGEKLFF. CDR3 nucleotides: TGCGCCAGCAGCCAAGATCTGAGACAGGGAGAAAAACTGTTTTTT.

The V gene is TRBV6-5, the J gene TRBJ1-1, with D possibly matching TRBD1 (5 bases). Germline assignment: CDR1 MNHEY and CDR2 SVGAGI. The CDR3 covers 15 residues. V was cut by 0 bases and J by 3 bases, with 11 bases left in between. CDR3 residues: CASSYSDKGDTEAFF. The CDR3 nucleotides read TGTGCCAGCAGTTACTCGGACAAGGGAGACACTGAAGCTTTCTTT.

The chain recombines TRBV23-1 with TRBJ2-5; D is unclear. TRBV23-1 is sorted into the ORF group, with uncertain function. The CDR3 consists of 17 residues. Trimming pared 1 base from V and 2 bases from J, leaving 17 bases between. The CDR3 DNA is TGCGCCAGCAGTCAATTTGAGACCCCCAACATTCAAGAGACCCAGTACTTC. Its translation is CASSQFETPNIQETQYF.

The table lists this clone with a few counts. This chain joins TRBV2 and TRBJ2-7, with D possibly matching TRBD1 (6 bases). Germline V gene data show CDR1 as SNHLY and CDR2 as FYNNEI. V lost 7 bases to trimming and J lost 0 bases, with 16 bases between them. CDR3 length equals 15 residues. This CDR3 reads CASTPPGTSSYEQYF. The CDR3 DNA reads TGTGCCAGCACTCCTCCCGGGACATCCTCCTACGAGCAGTACTTC.

This clone was found once. The rearrangement joins TRBV9 to TRBJ2-5; tentative D call: TRBD1 (5 bases). This CDR3 spans 15 amino acids. The V gene's germline CDR1 is SGDLS and CDR2 YYNGEE. Trimming removed 4 bases from V and 2 bases from J, with 15 bases in between. CDR3 loop: CASSKGATDQETQYF. The CDR3 nucleotides read TGTGCCAGCAGCAAAGGGGCGACGGATCAAGAGACCCAGTACTTC.

The V gene is TRBV11-2, the J gene TRBJ1-1, with D unresolved. From germline, CDR1 is SGHAT and CDR2 FQNNGV. The V end lost 5 bases, the J end lost 1 base, and 11 bases lay between the germline ends. This CDR3 is built from 14 residues. Written as DNA, the CDR3 is TGTGCCAGCAGCCCAGCCATAGGGAACACTGAAGCTTTCTTT. It encodes CASSPAIGNTEAFF. Drawing the rest from reference TRBV11-2 and TRBJ1-1, the complete variable domain is EAGVAQSPRYKIIEKRQSVAFWCNPISGHATLYWYQQILGQGPKLLIQFQNNGVVDDSQLPKDRFSAERLKGVDSTLKIQPAKLEDSAVYLCASSPAIGNTEAFFGQGTRLTVV.

The chain couples TRBV28 to TRBJ1-5; 7 bases match TRBD1. Germline loops: CDR1 MDHEN, CDR2 SYDVKM. After removal of 6 bases from V and 4 bases from J, the junction contained 9 bases not matched to a gene. CDR3 size: 15 residues. Here the CDR3 DNA reads TGTGCCAGCAGCCCACTGGTCAGGGGGAATCAGCCCCAGCATTTT. Protein sequence: CASSPLVRGNQPQHF.

The rearrangement uses TRBV7-3 and TRBJ1-2; 7 bases fit TRBD1. Germline V lookup: CDR1 SGHTA, CDR2 FQGTGA. Unmatched junction bases numbered 9, after V lost 0 bases and J lost 8 bases. CDR3 size: 15 residues. The CDR3 bases are TGTGCCAGCAGCTTAACTTTCTACAGGGGCCGGGGCTACACCTTC. Its protein product is CASSLTFYRGRGYTF.

V and J are TRBV7-9 and TRBJ2-4; TRBD1 might be the D (6 bases). V lost 1 base and J 3 bases, leaving 13 bases between the germline ends. This CDR3 contains 16 residues. Germline CDR1 reads SEHNR; CDR2 reads FQNEAQ (reference sequence). The CDR3 bases are TGTGCCAGCAGCTTAGAACCAGGGGCGTTCAAAAACATTCAGTACTTC. It is translated as CASSLEPGAFKNIQYF.

J is TRBJ1-1 and V is TRBV5-1; weak D call: TRBD1 (6 bases). Germline V CDR1 and CDR2: SGHRS, YFSETQ. Trimming left V 4 bases short and J 1 base short, with 20 bases between. The CDR3 runs 17 residues. DNA for the CDR3: TGCGCCAGCAGCCTACCACTACAGGGAGGATCGAACACTGAAGCTTTCTTT. The encoded protein is CASSLPLQGGSNTEAFF. Using reference TRBV5-1 and TRBJ1-1 for the parts outside the CDR3, the full variable domain is KAGVTQTPRYLIKTRGQQVTLSCSPISGHRSVSWYQQTPGQGLQFLFEYFSETQRNKGNFPGRFSGRQFSNSRSEMNVSTLELGDSALYLCASSLPLQGGSNTEAFFGQGTRLTVV.

The chain joins TRBV7-9 to TRBJ2-3; 8 nucleotides line up with TRBD1. This CDR3 has 15 amino acids. V was pared by 1 base and J by 2 bases, with 2 bases of the junction left unmatched. Per germline, CDR1 SEHNR and CDR2 FQNEAQ (reference sequence). Written as DNA, the CDR3 is TGTGCCAGCAGCTTAGGACAGGGGAACACAGATACGCAGTATTTT. It codes for CASSLGQGNTDTQYF.

The gene calls are TRBV7-2 and TRBJ2-7; D is undetermined. The CDR3 consists of 14 residues. Germline V gene sequence: CDR1 SGHTA, CDR2 FQGNSA. Trimming pared 1 base from V and 3 bases from J, leaving 10 bases between. The CDR3: CASSLGPASYEQYF. CDR3 bases: TGTGCCAGCAGCTTAGGCCCTGCCAGCTACGAGCAGTACTTC.

The J gene is TRBJ1-1, the V gene TRBV6-6; maybe TRBD1 (5 bases). Trimming took off 4 bases at V and 4 bases at J, with 7 bases between the two ends. Germline CDR1 MNHNY, CDR2 SVGAGI (reference sequence). The CDR3 is 12 amino acids. CDR3 in amino acids: CASSFDSTEAFF. CDR3 in DNA: TGTGCCAGCAGTTTTGACAGCACTGAAGCTTTCTTT.

This clone was found a few times. This chain uses TRBV9 with TRBJ2-2; 10 nucleotides align to TRBD2. The CDR3 runs 14 residues. Germline V CDR1 and CDR2: SGDLS, YYNGEE. J was trimmed by 6 bases and V by 3 bases; bases with no gene match: 2. CDR3 amino acids: CASSASGSSGELFF. As DNA, the CDR3 is TGTGCCAGCAGCGCTAGCGGGAGCTCCGGGGAGCTGTTTTTT.

V usage is TRBV28 and J usage is TRBJ2-3; 9 nucleotides align to TRBD1. Germline V lookup: CDR1 MDHEN, CDR2 SYDVKM. The V and J ends lost 6 bases and 4 bases, in that order; junction bases with no gene match: 11. This CDR3 spans 16 amino acids. DNA for the CDR3: TGTGCCAGCAGACTCCACGGGACAGGGCTGGCAGATACGCAGTATTTT. This encodes CASRLHGTGLADTQYF.

This chain connects TRBV25-1 to TRBJ1-5; 9 bases map to TRBD1. The CDR3 is made up of 15 amino acids. In germline, CDR1 is MGHDK, CDR2 SYGVNS. The ends lost 4 bases at V and 8 bases at J; junction bases unmatched: 9. The chain's CDR3 is CASSGQGGPGEPQHF. The CDR3 nucleotides are TGTGCCAGCAGTGGACAGGGGGGTCCTGGTGAGCCCCAGCATTTT.

This chain uses TRBV2 with TRBJ2-1; 14 bases are shared with TRBD2. Losses at the gene ends were 5 bases for V and 0 bases for J; bases not matched to a gene: 3. Germline V lookup: CDR1 SNHLY, CDR2 FYNNEI. This CDR3 has 17 amino acids. CDR3 in DNA: TGTGCCAGCAGTTTCGGACTAGCGGGAGGCTCCTACAATGAGCAGTTCTTC. Encoded protein: CASSFGLAGGSYNEQFF. The full variable domain, rest sourced from reference TRBV2 and TRBJ2-1, is EPEVTQTPSHQVTQMGQEVILRCVPISNHLYFYWYRQILGQKVEFLVSFYNNEISEKSEIFDDQFSVERPDGSNFTLKIRSTKLEDSAMYFCASSFGLAGGSYNEQFFGPGTRLTVL.